The sequence of this T cell receptor beta chain was determined in a study of T cell responses to AZD1222 COVID-19 vaccine. V lost 0 bases, J lost 0 bases, and 5 bases stayed unmatched. This CDR3 comprises 18 residues. Germline V CDR1 and CDR2: MGHRA, YSYEKL. About this clone: Its antigen is unidentified.

Assay used: immunoSEQ multiplex PCR; TCRdb lists only in-frame clones, some missing. The top ten hold 1.9% of the sample, which has 150,000 to 200,000 clones, around 93% seen once. Overall study results and limits: The breadth and depth of Spike-specific TCRs increased once two AZD1222 doses had been given. Targets within unmutated variant regions were reportedly found for nearly half of spike-specific TCRs. Only 5 or 6 people who got AZD1222 tested seropositive at baseline. It should be noted that donors were predominantly white British and more often female, and clonal diversity was possibly underestimated.

This chain links TRBV4-1 with TRBJ2-2, with 9 bases that match TRBD2. The source material was peripheral blood, sampled on day 0 of AZD1222 vaccination. This TCR was sampled from an adult in good health. In DNA, the CDR3 is TGCGCCAGCAGCCAAGATTCGGGCGGGAGGGCGAACACCGGGGAGCTGTTTTTT. Amino acids: CASSQDSGGRANTGELFF.